This is a list of T cell receptor beta chains from one sample in a study of CD8 T cells in ankylosing spondylitis. Via MiXCR, TCRdb re-called the 5' RACE reads, giving one row per CDR3 protein. The data show under 170,000 distinct CDR3 sequences, around 45% seen once. Sequenced material: synovial fluid, either unsorted or a sorted T cell fraction (not recorded which). The receptors derive from a male donor with ankylosing spondylitis. CDR3s include the opening cysteine and the closing phenylalanine or tryptophan. A D gene is named only where the DNA matches it firmly. Clone size is shown for a subset of rows, as once, few, many or a class of expanded clone.

DNA: TGTGCCAGCAGCCAACAAAGTGTTGGGAGGACGGTGGACGAGCAGTACTTC
CDR3: CASSQQSVGRTVDEQYF
V: TRBV4-2
D: .
J: TRBJ2-7
size: .

DNA: TGTGCCAGCAGCAGCGAACAGTTCTACAATGAGCAGTTCTTC
CDR3: CASSSEQFYNEQFF
V: TRBV5-6
D: .
J: TRBJ2-1
size: .

DNA: TGTGCCATCAGTCAGGGGCGAAAAGAGACCCAGTACTTC
CDR3: CAISQGRKETQYF
V: TRBV10-3
D: .
J: TRBJ2-5
size: .

DNA: TGCGCCAGCCGGATAGGGGATCGGGAGCTGTTTTTT
CDR3: CASRIGDRELFF
V: TRBV5-1
D: .
J: TRBJ2-2
size: few

DNA: TGTGCCATCAGCCAAACTAGCGGGAGCGAGAAAGAGACCCAGTACTTC
CDR3: CAISQTSGSEKETQYF
V: TRBV10-3
D: TRBD2
J: TRBJ2-5
size: few

DNA: TGTGCCAGCAGCTTAGGGACGGGTCACGGGGAGCTGTTTTTT
CDR3: CASSLGTGHGELFF
V: TRBV7-2
D: .
J: TRBJ2-2
size: .

DNA: TGCAGTGCTAGAGATTCGTTTTTGTCGGAGAATCAGCCCCAGCATTTT
CDR3: CSARDSFLSENQPQHF
V: TRBV20-1
D: .
J: TRBJ1-5
size: .

DNA: TGCAGTGCTAGGGGTCGGGCGGATGAGCAGTTCTTC
CDR3: CSARGRADEQFF
V: TRBV20-1
D: .
J: TRBJ2-1
size: .

DNA: TGTGCCAGCAGCCAAGATTGGGGGTCGAGACTAGCGGGACCCCCCTACGAGCAGTACTTC
CDR3: CASSQDWGSRLAGPPYEQYF
V: TRBV14
D: TRBD2
J: TRBJ2-7
size: few

DNA: TGTGCCATTCTTGGGGGTCCGAACACTGAAGCTTTCTTT
CDR3: CAILGGPNTEAFF
V: TRBV10-3
D: .
J: TRBJ1-1
size: few

DNA: TGCGCCAGCAGCCAAGCTCCAGGGGCTGGGGCCAACGTCCTGACTTTC
CDR3: CASSQAPGAGANVLTF
V: TRBV4-1
D: .
J: TRBJ2-6
size: .

DNA: TGTGCCAGCAGTTACTTGCCGGGAAGCTCCTACGAGCAGTACTTC
CDR3: CASSYLPGSSYEQYF
V: TRBV6-5
D: .
J: TRBJ2-7
size: many

DNA: TGCAGTGCTAGCCCAGAAGGGGGACTGAGCACAGATACGCAGTATTTT
CDR3: CSASPEGGLSTDTQYF
V: TRBV20-1
D: .
J: TRBJ2-3
size: .

DNA: TGTGCCAGCAGTATAAGAGGGGACAGGATCCATGGCTACACCTTC
CDR3: CASSIRGDRIHGYTF
V: TRBV6-1
D: TRBD1
J: TRBJ1-2
size: .

DNA: TGCGCCAGCAGCCACTTGTTCGGACGTTACACTGAAGCTTTCTTT
CDR3: CASSHLFGRYTEAFF
V: TRBV4-1
D: .
J: TRBJ1-1
size: few

DNA: TGTGCCACCGTAAAGGGAGGGCGTCCCCCCAATGAGCAGTTCTTC
CDR3: CATVKGGRPPNEQFF
V: TRBV2
D: TRBD2
J: TRBJ2-1
size: few